These 24 T cell receptor beta chains originate from one sample sequenced in a study of vaccination and CD4 T cells after COVID-19. The antigens for these receptors are not known. CD4+ T cells that had been cultured provided DNA sequenced with the Oncomine TCR Beta short-read assay. TCRdb recomputed calls from the PCR reads with MiXCR, one row per CDR3 protein. The table records about 14,000 distinct CDR3 sequences, roughly 43% of them present only once. Indicated treatment: approximately nine-day PBMC culture with coronavirus spike peptide pools or control peptides (ViraFEST assay). The sequencing sample was made of cultured CD4+ T cells from blood. The receptors stem from a human donor with COVID-19.

This clonotype appeared a few times. The V gene is TRBV2, the J gene TRBJ1-2; D perhaps matches TRBD1 (6 bases). Germline V gives CDR1 SNHLY, CDR2 FYNNEI. The CDR3 is 15 residues long. Trimming left V 0 bases short and J 8 bases short, with 16 bases between. This CDR3 is CASSEAGGGLGGYTF. The CDR3 region has the DNA TGTGCCAGCAGTGAAGCGGGGGGCGGTCTTGGCGGCTACACCTTC. Full variable domain (missing parts from reference TRBV2 and TRBJ1-2): EPEVTQTPSHQVTQMGQEVILRCVPISNHLYFYWYRQILGQKVEFLVSFYNNEISEKSEIFDDQFSVERPDGSNFTLKIRSTKLEDSAMYFCASSEAGGGLGGYTFGSGTRLTVV.

The rearrangement uses TRBV21-1 and TRBJ2-1; the table's D call TRBD1 went unverified against the DNA. TRBV21-1 corresponds to a pseudogene. The CDR3 has 17 residues. The CDR3 nucleotides are TGTGCCAGCAGCTCCAGAGTGGGACAGGGGGTGTTGGATGAGCAGTTCTTC. Its protein product is CASSSRVGQGVLDEQFF.

This clonotype was counted between two and nine times. This chain connects TRBV9 to TRBJ1-6; possible D gene TRBD1, 5 bases. The CDR3 spans 15 residues. Germline CDR1 reads SGDLS; CDR2 reads YYNGEE. Trimming stripped 3 bases from V and 7 bases from J, with 14 bases between. CDR3 protein: CASSGGRGANSPLHF. The DNA of the CDR3 is TGTGCCAGCAGCGGGGGCCGAGGGGCGAATTCACCCCTCCACTTT.

V is TRBV7-9 and J is TRBJ2-7; 11 nucleotides match TRBD2. The CDR3 sequence is 14 residues long. Germline CDR1 SEHNR, CDR2 FQNEAQ (reference sequence). V lost 7 bases to trimming and J lost 2 bases; unmatched junction nucleotides: 4. CDR3 amino acids: CASNPLAGAYEQYF. In nucleotides, the CDR3 is TGTGCCAGCAACCCACTAGCGGGGGCCTACGAGCAGTACTTC.

In its sample, this clonotype was seen once. The chain has TRBV20-1 and TRBJ1-4; the D is unclear. V was shortened by 0 bases and J by 7 bases, with 15 bases between the two germline ends. The CDR3 covers 15 residues. CDR1 and CDR2 from the germline V gene are DFQATT and SNEGSKA (reference sequence). This CDR3 is CSARDRREGPEKLFF. The CDR3 coding sequence is TGCAGTGCTAGAGATCGGAGGGAAGGGCCTGAAAAACTGTTTTTT.

This sequence joins TRBV5-1 and TRBJ1-2; D is unresolved. Germline V gene lookup returns CDR1 SGHRS and CDR2 YFSETQ. V shed 2 bases and J shed 2 bases, with 7 bases lying between them. This CDR3 has 13 residues. The CDR3 is CASSFGGNYGYTF. DNA for the CDR3: TGCGCCAGCAGCTTTGGAGGGAACTATGGCTACACCTTC.

The chain combines TRBV7-8 with TRBJ1-2; 11 bases map to TRBD1. The CDR3 has 16 residues. The V segment lost 5 bases and the J segment 5 bases; nucleotides outside the gene matches: 10. Germline CDR1 reads SGHVS; CDR2 reads FQNEAQ. CDR3 protein: CASSVSPGQGVYGYTF. CDR3 nucleotide sequence: TGTGCCAGCAGCGTATCTCCGGGACAGGGGGTTTATGGCTACACCTTC.

The gene calls are TRBV30 and TRBJ1-5; the match to TRBD1 covers 10 bases. Trimming at V came to 3 bases and at J to 4 bases, leaving 6 bases not matched to a gene. The CDR3 totals 15 residues. CDR1 is GTSNPN and CDR2 is SVGIG in the germline V gene (reference sequence). The CDR3 nucleotides are TGTGCCTGGAGCTGGGGGGGACAGGGGAATCAGCCCCAGCATTTT. The encoded protein is CAWSWGGQGNQPQHF.

The chain carries TRBV12-3 or TRBV12-4 and TRBJ1-2; no definite D call. V gave up 6 bases and J gave up 8 bases, with 10 bases separating them. CDR3 length: 11 amino acids. CDR3: CASRSSGGYTF. CDR3 in DNA: TGTGCCAGCAGGTCCTCGGGAGGCTACACCTTC.

A few counts support this clonotype. This chain uses TRBV6-2 or TRBV6-3 with TRBJ1-2, with D tentatively TRBD1 (6 bases). V lost 6 bases and J lost 4, with 24 bases in between. In germline, CDR1 is MNHEY, CDR2 SVGEGT. The length of the CDR3 is 17 residues. The CDR3 loop is CASSAGQLTRGRYGYTF. DNA for the CDR3: TGTGCCAGCAGCGCCGGACAGCTCACACGAGGCCGCTATGGCTACACCTTC.

This clonotype has just a few counts. The chain combines TRBV12-3 or TRBV12-4 with TRBJ1-2; D is undetermined. V lost 6 bases and J 3 bases, leaving 29 bases between the germline ends. The CDR3 extends over 19 amino acids. The CDR3 coding sequence is TGTGCCAGCAGCCAAACCCCCGCCCGGACCCCCGAGCCCCACTATGGCTACACCTTC. Its protein is CASSQTPARTPEPHYGYTF.

The rearrangement joins TRBV20-1 to TRBJ1-2, with a tentative D call TRBD1 (6 bases). Germline V gene lookup returns CDR1 DFQATT and CDR2 SNEGSKA (reference sequence). The CDR3 length is 15 residues. Trimming left V 6 bases short and J 2 bases short, with 19 bases between. CDR3 sequence reads: CSAEAVTGPNYGYTF. DNA for the CDR3: TGCAGTGCAGAGGCGGTCACAGGGCCAAACTATGGCTACACCTTC.

V usage is TRBV5-4 and J usage is TRBJ2-4, with D possibly matching TRBD2 (6 bases). Germline V CDR1 and CDR2: SGHNT, YYREEE (reference sequence). The ends were cut back, 4 bases at V and 0 bases at J, with 8 bases in the middle. The CDR3 has 14 residues. CDR3 DNA sequence: TGTGCCAGCAGCGAGGGACTAGCCAAAAACATTCAGTACTTC. Translation gives CASSEGLAKNIQYF.

This clonotype showed up just a few times. V and J are TRBV6-5 and TRBJ2-4, with a possible D match to TRBD2 (5 bases). Germline loops: CDR1 MNHEY, CDR2 SVGAGI. The V end was cut by 2 bases, the J end by 8 bases, with 16 bases between. This CDR3 has 15 amino acids. CDR3 bases: TGTGCCAGCAGTTACGGAGCTACGGGGTCGGACATTCAGTACTTC. Its translation is CASSYGATGSDIQYF.

The rearrangement uses TRBV20-1 and TRBJ2-5; D tentatively fits TRBD1 or TRBD2 (5 bases each). CDR1 and CDR2 from the germline V gene are DFQATT and SNEGSKA (reference sequence). CDR3 length equals 14 residues. V was clipped by 0 bases and J by 2 bases, with 10 bases between them. CDR3 in amino acids: CSARERGPQETQYF. CDR3 bases: TGCAGTGCTAGAGAAAGGGGACCTCAAGAGACCCAGTACTTC.

The count of this clonotype is one. The genes are TRBV7-3 and TRBJ2-2; 9 bases are a match to TRBD2. The CDR3 spans 14 residues. After removal of 8 bases from V and 5 bases from J, the junction contained 6 bases not matched to a gene. The germline gives CDR1 SGHTA, CDR2 FQGTGA. The CDR3 DNA is TGTGCCAGCCTGGCGCGGGGGGGTACCGGGGAGCTGTTTTTT. Translation: CASLARGGTGELFF.

This chain uses TRBV6-1 with TRBJ2-1; D is possibly TRBD1 (5 bases). The germline V gene encodes CDR1 MNHNS and CDR2 SASEGT. Trimming removed 2 bases at V and 7 bases at J, with 18 bases between. CDR3 length: 16 residues. DNA of the CDR3: TGTGCCAGCAGTGAAAGGAGTAATGGGGCGAGGAATGAGCAGTTCTTC. Protein: CASSERSNGARNEQFF.

The chain employs TRBV7-9 and TRBJ1-3; tentative D call: TRBD1 (5 bases). Germline-derived CDR1 and CDR2 are SEHNR and FQNEAQ (reference sequence). The CDR3 contains 16 residues. Deletions cut 3 bases from V and 3 bases from J, with 15 bases between. CDR3 DNA sequence: TGTGCCAGCAGCTTGGGGGGGATCGTTGTTGGAAACACCATATATTTT. Translating it yields CASSLGGIVVGNTIYF.

The chain joins TRBV2 to TRBJ2-5; a weak D match, TRBD2 (7 bases). V lost 6 bases to trimming and J lost 12 bases, with 20 bases between them. This CDR3 region has 13 residues. CDR1 and CDR2 from the germline V gene are SNHLY and FYNNEI. Here the CDR3 reads CASRGVRGAVEYF. The CDR3 bases are TGTGCCAGCAGGGGAGTCCGGGGGGCCGTCGAGTACTTC.

This clonotype was seen more than once but under ten times. V is TRBV20-1 and J is TRBJ2-7, with D tentatively TRBD1 or TRBD2 (5 bases each). V was shortened by 5 bases and J by 0 bases, with 11 bases between the two germline ends. From germline, CDR1 is DFQATT and CDR2 SNEGSKA (reference sequence). The CDR3 extends over 13 amino acids. The CDR3, as DNA: TGCAGTGCTCTGGGGGAAAGCTCCTACGAGCAGTACTTC. This translates into CSALGESSYEQYF.

This clonotype was detected only a few times. The rearrangement uses TRBV2 and TRBJ2-7; no firm D call. The CDR3 runs to 14 residues. Trimming took off 8 bases at V and 4 bases at J, with 18 bases between the two ends. Germline-derived CDR1 and CDR2 are SNHLY and FYNNEI. CDR3 sequence reads: CASLPNRQEYEQYF. The CDR3, as DNA: TGTGCCAGCTTACCAAACCGGCAAGAGTACGAGCAGTACTTC.

This clonotype was picked up a small number of times. The rearrangement joins TRBV27 to TRBJ1-2; D ambiguous. Trimming cost V 2 bases and J 4 bases, with 20 bases left between them. The germline gives CDR1 MNHEY, CDR2 SMNVEV (reference sequence). The CDR3 extends over 17 amino acids. CDR3 sequence reads: CASSLEGTREVSYGYTF. The CDR3 DNA follows: TGTGCCAGCAGTTTAGAGGGTACGAGGGAAGTAAGCTATGGCTACACCTTC.

The gene calls are TRBV6-1 and TRBJ1-2; D is perhaps TRBD1 (5 bases). CDR3 length: 12 amino acids. In germline, CDR1 is MNHNS, CDR2 SASEGT. Trimming removed 4 bases at V and 2 bases at J, with 5 bases between. The CDR3 here is CASSGDNYGYTF. CDR3 sequence (DNA): TGTGCCAGCAGTGGGGACAACTATGGCTACACCTTC.

V usage is TRBV6-4 and J usage is TRBJ2-1; D is ambiguous. The V gene's germline CDR1 is MRHNA and CDR2 SNTAGT. This CDR3 contains 16 residues. The ends were cut back, 2 bases at V and 4 bases at J, with 15 bases in the middle. CDR3 sequence: CASSDPRPPPYNEQFF. The DNA for the CDR3 is TGTGCCAGCAGTGACCCCCGGCCGCCTCCATACAATGAGCAGTTCTTC.